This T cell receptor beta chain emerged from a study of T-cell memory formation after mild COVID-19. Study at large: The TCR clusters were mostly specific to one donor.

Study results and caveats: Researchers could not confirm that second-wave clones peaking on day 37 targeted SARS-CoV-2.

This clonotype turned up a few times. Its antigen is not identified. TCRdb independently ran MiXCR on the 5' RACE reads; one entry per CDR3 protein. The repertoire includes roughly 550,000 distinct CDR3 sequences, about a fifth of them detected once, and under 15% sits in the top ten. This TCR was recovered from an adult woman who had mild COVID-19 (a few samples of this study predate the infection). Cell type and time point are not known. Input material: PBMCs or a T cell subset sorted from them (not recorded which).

DNA of the CDR3: TGTGCCAGCAGTCCCTCTACGGCGGTGCAAGAGACCCAGTACTTC. Protein sequence: CASSPSTAVQETQYF. This chain uses TRBV12-3 or TRBV12-4 with TRBJ2-5; D call uncertain. The CDR3 is 15 residues long. The V and J ends lost 5 bases and 2 bases respectively, with 15 bases between them.